Below are 9 T cell receptor beta chains sequenced from a single sample in a study of blood T cell repertoires in COVID-19. Libraries were prepared by immunoSEQ multiplex PCR; TCRdb keeps only in-frame clonotypes and omits some of them. The data show approximately 12,000 clones, over 55% seen once. The sample consisted of peripheral blood. The source is a man in his 60s with COVID-19, enrolled during active disease.

The table lists this clone with a few counts. The genes are TRBV21-1 and TRBJ1-3. TRBV21-1 is a recognized pseudogene. This CDR3 is 16 amino acids long. The CDR3 here is CATAVGGDHSGNTIYF. CDR3 nucleotides: TGTGCCACCGCCGTGGGGGGGGACCACTCTGGAAACACCATATATTTT.

In its sample, this clone was seen a few times. The rearrangement uses TRBV5-6 and TRBJ2-5; the D gene is possibly TRBD2 (5 bases). The CDR3 has 16 residues. The germline CDR1 and CDR2 sequences are SGHDT and YYEEEE. V gave up 0 bases and J gave up 5 bases, with 17 bases separating them. The CDR3 is CASSLAGVEVAETQYF. CDR3 nucleotides: TGTGCCAGCAGCTTGGCCGGGGTAGAAGTCGCGGAGACCCAGTACTTC.

The chain joins TRBV4-2 to TRBJ2-1; 9 nucleotides agree with TRBD1. Germline V lookup: CDR1 LGHNA, CDR2 YNFKEQ. This CDR3 spans 17 amino acids. V gave up 0 bases and J gave up 1 base; unmatched junction bases: 4. CDR3 sequence reads: CASSQDPGQGSYNEQFF. The CDR3 DNA reads TGTGCCAGCAGCCAAGATCCGGGACAGGGTTCCTACAATGAGCAGTTCTTC.

V gene TRBV15 combines with J gene TRBJ2-1; 11 nucleotides agree with TRBD1. V shed 5 bases, J shed 8 bases, and the junction held 11 bases outside the gene matches. There are 16 residues in the CDR3. Per the germline V gene, CDR1 is LNHNV and CDR2 is YYDKDF (reference sequence). Here the CDR3 reads CATSEGQGDFGDEQFF. In DNA, the CDR3 is TGTGCCACCAGCGAGGGACAGGGGGACTTTGGGGATGAGCAGTTCTTC.

The chain joins TRBV21-1 to TRBJ1-5; the table's TRBD1 call for D was not verified on the DNA. TRBV21-1 is marked as a pseudogene. The CDR3 spans 20 residues. The CDR3 loop reads CASSKKGPGQGSHSNQPQHF. In nucleotides, the CDR3 is TGTGCCAGCAGCAAAAAAGGACCGGGACAGGGGTCCCATAGCAATCAGCCCCAGCATTTT.

The chain couples TRBV28 to TRBJ2-5; D is possibly TRBD2 (5 bases). V was trimmed by 3 bases and J by 5 bases, leaving 13 bases between them. The germline V gene has CDR1 MDHEN and CDR2 SYDVKM. This CDR3 has 14 amino acids. For the CDR3, the DNA is TGTGCCAGCAGTTTGAGGCTAGCAAGTGAGACCCAGTACTTC. Translating it yields CASSLRLASETQYF.

The chain combines TRBV7-9 with TRBJ2-1; TRBD2 matches at 11 bases. Unmatched junction bases numbered 6, after V lost 3 bases and J lost 8 bases. The germline gives CDR1 SEHNR, CDR2 FQNEAQ (reference sequence). The CDR3 loop spans 15 amino acids. CDR3 nucleotide sequence: TGTGCCAGCAGCTTTAGCGGGGGGGCCGGGCATGAGCAGTTCTTC. Translated, it gives CASSFSGGAGHEQFF.

This sequence joins TRBV6-5 and TRBJ2-5; tentative D call: TRBD1 (8 bases). The CDR3 totals 16 residues. From germline, CDR1 is MNHEY and CDR2 SVGAGI. The V end lost 2 bases, the J end lost 4 bases, and 17 bases lay between the germline ends. The CDR3 loop is CASSYTPTGGGETQYF. DNA for the CDR3: TGTGCCAGCAGTTACACCCCTACAGGGGGGGGAGAGACCCAGTACTTC.

The CDR3 sequence: CASSSWGGRVPENEQFF. The CDR3 coding sequence is TGTGCCAGCAGCTCTTGGGGCGGGAGGGTCCCCGAGAATGAGCAGTTCTTC. V gene TRBV3-1 (or the pseudogene TRBV3-2) combines with J gene TRBJ2-1, with TRBD2 matching over 9 bases. The junction had 15 bases not matched to a gene; V was cut back by 5 bases and J by 7 bases. Germline CDR1 LGHDT, CDR2 YNNKEL (reference sequence). The CDR3 spans 17 residues.